This is a list of T cell receptor beta chains from one sample in a study of cytomegalovirus exposure and HLA in healthy donors. The method was immunoSEQ multiplex PCR; TCRdb's version includes in-frame clones alone and lacks a portion of them. The sample lists about 82,000 clones; around 79% were seen once. Source material: PBMCs. Every receptor here comes from a human donor in good health. Both conserved end residues are part of each CDR3. Fields, in order: V gene, clone size, D gene, J gene, CDR3 DNA, CDR3 protein. The D gene is left open where the match is weak. Size values are once, few and many counts, or a class for expanded clones, and some rows have none.

TRBV11-2	-	TRBD1	TRBJ2-7	TGTGCCAGCAGCTCCCAGGACAGGGGTGGTTACGAGCAGTACTTC	CASSSQDRGGYEQYF
TRBV6-1	-	-	TRBJ2-5	TGTGCCAGCAGTGAAGAGTGGGGCAGCCAAGAGACCCAGTACTTC	CASSEEWGSQETQYF
TRBV28	-	-	TRBJ2-3	TGTGCCAGCAGCCAACCCTTAGGGGCGGGGACAGATACGCAGTATTTT	CASSQPLGAGTDTQYF
TRBV29-1	-	TRBD2	TRBJ2-3	TGCAGACCGTCTAGCGGGGGGGCGATAGATACGCAGTATTTT	CRPSSGGAIDTQYF
TRBV2	-	TRBD1	TRBJ1-6	TGTGCCAGCAGTACCCAACCGGGACAGGGGAGCTCACCCCTCCACTTT	CASSTQPGQGSSPLHF
TRBV28	-	-	TRBJ1-6	TGTGCCAGCATGGTAATCCAGGGAAGTCATTCACCCCTCCACTTT	CASMVIQGSHSPLHF
TRBV7-2	-	TRBD1	TRBJ1-1	TGTGCCAGCAGATTTGGACAGGGAAACACTGAAGCTTTCTTT	CASRFGQGNTEAFF
TRBV18	few	-	TRBJ2-3	TGTGCCAGCTTACCTCGACTCACAGATACGCAGTATTTT	CASLPRLTDTQYF
TRBV4-3	many	TRBD1	TRBJ2-7	TGCGCCAGCAGCCAAGGGACAGGGTGGGACTACGAGCAGTACTTC	CASSQGTGWDYEQYF
TRBV10-3	-	-	TRBJ2-7	TGTGCCATCAGTTCCACAGGGACCTTCTCCTACGAGCAGTACTTC	CAISSTGTFSYEQYF
TRBV30	-	-	TRBJ1-6	TGTGCCTGGAGTGTCGGTCTACCCCTCAACTTT	CAWSVGLPLNF
TRBV7-2	-	-	TRBJ2-2	TGTGCCAGCAGCTTAGCGGGGGGATCGAACACCGGGGAGCTGTTTTTT	CASSLAGGSNTGELFF
TRBV6-4	few	-	TRBJ2-2	TGTGCCAGCAGTGCGTCAGGGGAAACCGGGGAGCTGTTTTTT	CASSASGETGELFF
TRBV5-1	-	TRBD1	TRBJ2-7	TGCGCCAGCAGCTTAATGCCCGCCGGGACAGGGTACGAGCAGTACTTC	CASSLMPAGTGYEQYF
TRBV29-1	-	TRBD1	TRBJ1-2	TGCAGCGTGACCCCGGACAGGGGAGATAACTATGGCTACACCTTC	CSVTPDRGDNYGYTF
TRBV5-7	-	-	TRBJ2-7	TGTGCCAGCAGCTTGGCCTACGAGCAGTACTTC	CASSLAYEQYF